The rows below give T cell receptor beta chains drawn from one sample of a study of identical twins. One entry per CDR3 protein results from TCRdb running MiXCR on the 5' RACE reads. This sample has under 500,000 distinct CDR3 sequences, with roughly an eighth found just once. The same data also went into a second study, on yellow fever vaccine responses in identical twins.

Source material: CD4+ T cells sorted from blood. The receptors were sampled from a woman aged 18-35 years in good health. Both conserved end residues are trimmed from each CDR3. Each record gives: V gene, CDR3 protein.

v_gene: TRBV29-1
CDR3aa: SGRRGTSGYNEQF

v_gene: TRBV29-1
CDR3aa: SVRAGGYEQY

v_gene: TRBV29-1
CDR3aa: SVGLAGGEEQF

v_gene: TRBV11-1
CDR3aa: ASSLAGASGTNVY

v_gene: TRBV4-3
CDR3aa: ASSQDGATTSPLH

v_gene: TRBV28
CDR3aa: ASTNLVSGANVLT

v_gene: TRBV14
CDR3aa: ASSLTSGLYNEQF

v_gene: TRBV4-1
CDR3aa: ASSQGPKEATDEQF

v_gene: TRBV7-9
CDR3aa: ASSFSSTTDTQY

v_gene: TRBV7-7
CDR3aa: ASSLGGFGTDTQY

v_gene: TRBV7-2
CDR3aa: ASRYSGTSYNEQF

v_gene: TRBV20-1
CDR3aa: SEGSRGPKTYNEQF

v_gene: TRBV10-3
CDR3aa: AISESGLAGYEQY

v_gene: TRBV2
CDR3aa: ASSYYGTGGEQY

v_gene: TRBV12-3/TRBV12-4
CDR3aa: ASSLAHGLAGNEQF

v_gene: TRBV7-9
CDR3aa: ASRRDRLDEKLF

v_gene: TRBV27
CDR3aa: ASSKVGGSTDTQY

v_gene: TRBV5-1
CDR3aa: ASSSTKGTDTQY

v_gene: TRBV5-1
CDR3aa: ASSLDRAPDTQY

v_gene: TRBV27
CDR3aa: ASSLKPPGQGFEQY

v_gene: TRBV19
CDR3aa: ASSLGSGVREQY

v_gene: TRBV10-3
CDR3aa: ATAAGTRDEQY

v_gene: TRBV7-9
CDR3aa: ASSLVADQETQY

v_gene: TRBV20-1
CDR3aa: SPLLGGDHRYEQY

v_gene: TRBV6-5
CDR3aa: ASSYSHAGGFYNEQF

v_gene: TRBV4-1
CDR3aa: ASSQNEGQGIEQY

v_gene: TRBV21-1
CDR3aa: ASSEGRGNNEQF

v_gene: TRBV2
CDR3aa: ASSAGQTNQPQH

v_gene: TRBV7-9
CDR3aa: ASSLGDTYNSPLH

v_gene: TRBV6-5
CDR3aa: ASSYLGQTDEQF

v_gene: TRBV10-3
CDR3aa: AISDGQGAQETQY

v_gene: TRBV11-2
CDR3aa: ASSLVGTSRSGKTQY

v_gene: TRBV5-5
CDR3aa: ASSSNGLPGNEQF

v_gene: TRBV5-1
CDR3aa: ASSLKQEFYNEQF

v_gene: TRBV9
CDR3aa: ASSDPGGTEAF

v_gene: TRBV6-1
CDR3aa: ASRGYVGVTGELF

v_gene: TRBV6-5
CDR3aa: ASSYGGGDSGIYEQY